These 25 T cell receptor beta chains were all obtained from the same sample, sequenced in a study of cytomegalovirus exposure and HLA in healthy donors. Assay: immunoSEQ multiplex PCR; the TCRdb copy retains only in-frame clones and omits some. The sample carries more than 250,000 clones, 75% to 90% recorded once. What was sequenced was PBMCs. The receptors come from a woman aged 18-29 years in good health and CMV-seronegative.

V gene TRBV9 combines with J gene TRBJ2-7; tentative D call: TRBD2 (5 bases). The CDR3 contains 16 residues. V lost 3 bases and J lost 5, with 21 bases in between. Germline V gene data show CDR1 as SGDLS and CDR2 as YYNGEE. CDR3 nucleotides: TGTGCCAGCAGCGGGCCCGAGGGCATGAGAGAAGACGAGCAGTACTTC. It encodes CASSGPEGMREDEQYF.

V gene TRBV11-2 combines with J gene TRBJ2-1, with 9 nucleotides matching TRBD2. This CDR3 region has 14 residues. CDR1 and CDR2 from the germline V gene are SGHAT and FQNNGV. Losses at the gene ends were 7 bases for V and 9 bases for J; bases not matched to a gene: 10. The CDR3 spells CASTGSLAGSEQFF. The DNA of the CDR3 is TGTGCCAGCACCGGCTCTCTAGCGGGAAGTGAGCAGTTCTTC.

The chain combines TRBV28 with TRBJ2-7; 7 bases match TRBD2. The CDR3 spans 14 residues. Looked up from germline, CDR1 is MDHEN and CDR2 is SYDVKM. J gave up 6 bases and V 10 bases, and 15 bases lay outside the gene matches. The CDR3 DNA follows: TGTGCCACTACCGCGGGAGCCTCTCCCGGCGAGCAGTACTTC. Translated: CATTAGASPGEQYF.

This chain links TRBV16 with TRBJ2-5, with D possibly being TRBD1 (6 bases). The CDR3 loop spans 16 amino acids. Trimming removed 6 bases at V and 1 base at J, with 18 bases between. CDR1 and CDR2 (germline): KGHSY, FQNENV. The DNA for the CDR3 is TGTGCCAGCAGTCTACAGGGAAGCCCCCGCCAAGAGACCCAGTACTTC. Its protein product is CASSLQGSPRQETQYF.

As concerns this clone: Other DNA sequences in this specimen translate into the identical CDR3. The rearrangement joins TRBV15 to TRBJ1-5; D is undetermined. The V gene lost 0 bases and the J gene lost 7 bases, with 10 bases spanning the gap. Germline V gene lookup returns CDR1 LNHNV and CDR2 YYDKDF (reference sequence). The CDR3 sequence is 14 residues long. The chain's CDR3 is CATSRDRGDQPQHF. CDR3 in DNA: TGTGCCACCAGCAGAGATAGAGGCGACCAGCCCCAGCATTTT.

V gene TRBV9 combines with J gene TRBJ2-7; TRBD2 aligns across 11 bases. The V and J ends lost 4 bases and 3 bases, in that order; junction bases with no gene match: 9. CDR3 size: 16 residues. Germline assignment: CDR1 SGDLS and CDR2 YYNGEE. CDR3 DNA: TGTGCCAGCAGCCCCCGGACTAGCGGGCGTGACTACGAGCAGTACTTC. It specifies CASSPRTSGRDYEQYF.

The chain recombines TRBV9 with TRBJ2-7; D might be TRBD2 (6 bases). Per germline, CDR1 SGDLS and CDR2 YYNGEE. The CDR3 is 16 amino acids. Trimming stripped 3 bases from V and 3 bases from J, with 19 bases between. The CDR3 nucleotides are TGTGCCAGCAGCGCCGGAGGAGGGAGTTGGGGCTACGAGCAGTACTTC. As protein: CASSAGGGSWGYEQYF.

The chain recombines TRBV5-6 with TRBJ2-3, with D perhaps matching TRBD1 (5 bases). CDR3 length: 17 residues. Germline V gene sequence: CDR1 SGHDT, CDR2 YYEEEE. V was cut by 2 bases and J by 2 bases, with 18 bases left in between. The chain's CDR3 is CASSFGFMGPLTDTQYF. The CDR3 nucleotides are TGTGCCAGCAGCTTTGGGTTTATGGGGCCCCTCACAGATACGCAGTATTTT.

The rearrangement joins TRBV28 to TRBJ2-5, with 9 nucleotides matching TRBD2. Germline assignment: CDR1 MDHEN and CDR2 SYDVKM. The J segment lost 2 bases and the V segment lost 6 bases, leaving 4 bases of the junction unmatched. CDR3 size: 14 residues. The CDR3, as DNA: TGTGCCAGCAGCGAGACTAGCGGACAAGAGACCCAGTACTTC. The encoded protein is CASSETSGQETQYF.

Only a few counts were recorded for this clone. CDR3: CASSLYQGRDEQYF. DNA for the CDR3: TGTGCCAGCAGCTTATATCAGGGGCGCGACGAGCAGTACTTC. The chain joins TRBV7-6 to TRBJ2-7, with a possible D match to TRBD1 (6 bases). Germline V lookup: CDR1 SGHVS, CDR2 FNYEAQ. The CDR3 sequence is 14 residues long. The V end was cut by 2 bases, the J end by 5 bases, with 13 bases between.

This chain joins TRBV14 and TRBJ2-7; D is possibly TRBD1 (6 bases). The V gene lost 3 bases and the J gene lost 1 base, with 13 bases spanning the gap. The CDR3 is 15 residues long. The germline V gene encodes CDR1 SGHDN and CDR2 FVKESK. This CDR3 is CASSHRMDRSYEQYF. CDR3 in DNA: TGTGCCAGCAGCCACCGCATGGACAGATCCTACGAGCAGTACTTC.

This clone was seen a handful of times. The V call is TRBV7-2, the J call TRBJ1-2; D ambiguous. Per germline, CDR1 SGHTA and CDR2 FQGNSA. The CDR3 is made up of 14 amino acids. Trimming stripped 5 bases from V and 4 bases from J, with 14 bases between. CDR3 coding DNA: TGTGCCAGCAGCCCATCGAACATTCTCTATGGCTACACCTTC. The encoded protein is CASSPSNILYGYTF.

This chain links TRBV28 with TRBJ2-7; 8 nucleotides agree with TRBD1. The CDR3 totals 15 residues. CDR1 is MDHEN and CDR2 is SYDVKM in the germline V gene. The V and J ends lost 5 bases and 5 bases, in that order; junction bases with no gene match: 11. The CDR3 DNA reads as TGTGCCAGCAGTCAAATACAGACAGGGGCGGACGAGCAGTACTTC. The encoded protein is CASSQIQTGADEQYF.

The chain carries TRBV7-2 and TRBJ2-7, with 11 nucleotides matching TRBD2. The V gene end was trimmed by 5 bases and the J gene end by 5 bases; junction bases not matched to a gene: 14. This CDR3 has 17 residues. Germline V gene sequence: CDR1 SGHTA, CDR2 FQGNSA. In DNA, the CDR3 is TGTGCCAGCAGCCGATTCACCCAACTAGCGGGAGACAACGAGCAGTACTTC. Translating it yields CASSRFTQLAGDNEQYF.

The V call is TRBV20-1, the J call TRBJ1-1; no clear D gene. Germline values: CDR1 DFQATT, CDR2 SNEGSKA (reference sequence). Deletions cut 6 bases from V and 1 base from J, with 6 bases between. This CDR3 is 11 amino acids long. CDR3 sequence reads: CSAPENTEAFF. The CDR3 DNA reads as TGCAGTGCACCAGAGAACACTGAAGCTTTCTTT.

CDR3 amino acids: CASSWGDQPQHF. The CDR3 coding sequence is TGTGCCAGCAGCTGGGGCGATCAGCCCCAGCATTTT. This sequence joins TRBV5-4 and TRBJ1-5; the D gene is possibly TRBD1 (5 bases). Looked up from germline, CDR1 is SGHNT and CDR2 is YYREEE (reference sequence). The CDR3 is 12 residues long. V shed 3 bases and J shed 5 bases, with 6 bases lying between them.

The chain has TRBV7-9 and TRBJ2-1; TRBD2 agrees at 13 bases. The germline CDR1 and CDR2 sequences are SEHNR and FQNEAQ (reference sequence). This CDR3 comprises 17 residues. Trimming removed 6 bases from V and 3 bases from J; junction bases left unmatched: 8. CDR3 region: CASRTGTSGMVYNEQFF. The DNA for the CDR3 is TGTGCCAGCAGAACCGGGACTAGCGGGATGGTCTACAATGAGCAGTTCTTC.

This chain joins TRBV18 and TRBJ1-2; a possible D gene is TRBD1 (6 bases). CDR3 length: 14 amino acids. The V and J ends lost 2 bases and 1 base respectively, with 8 bases between them. CDR1 and CDR2 (germline): KGHSH, LQKENI. CDR3 sequence: CASSPNRDNYGYTF. CDR3 DNA: TGTGCCAGCTCACCAAACAGGGATAACTATGGCTACACCTTC.

This chain connects TRBV4-3 to TRBJ2-1; 7 nucleotides match TRBD1. V gave up 5 bases and J gave up 8 bases; unmatched junction bases: 9. CDR1 is LGHNA and CDR2 is YSLEER in the germline V gene. CDR3 length: 14 residues. CDR3 sequence (DNA): TGCGCCAGCAGCACACGGGACAGCCCGCATGAGCAGTTCTTC. It codes for CASSTRDSPHEQFF.

The V gene is TRBV7-2, the J gene TRBJ2-5; D might be TRBD1 (5 bases). Germline assignment: CDR1 SGHTA and CDR2 FQGNSA. The CDR3 is 14 residues long. V was pared by 5 bases and J by 5 bases, with 15 bases between. The CDR3 sequence: CASSLNQGAETQYF. DNA of the CDR3: TGTGCCAGCAGCCTGAATCAGGGCGCGGAGACCCAGTACTTC.

The V gene is TRBV28, the J gene TRBJ2-7; 11 nucleotides align to TRBD2. From germline, CDR1 is MDHEN and CDR2 SYDVKM. This CDR3 has 15 residues. J was trimmed by 0 bases and V by 7 bases; bases with no gene match: 5. The CDR3 loop reads CASTPTSGISYEQYF. The CDR3 nucleotides read TGTGCCAGCACCCCGACTAGCGGGATCTCCTACGAGCAGTACTTC.

The chain joins TRBV27 to TRBJ2-1; TRBD2 is a possible D gene (6 bases). Trimming left V 6 bases short and J 3 bases short, with 9 bases between. This CDR3 comprises 13 residues. The germline gives CDR1 MNHEY, CDR2 SMNVEV (reference sequence). The CDR3, as DNA: TGTGCCAGCAGCGTGGACTACTACAATGAGCAGTTCTTC. This sequence encodes CASSVDYYNEQFF.

The genes are TRBV30 and TRBJ2-1; 7 bases align to TRBD2. The CDR3 is 14 residues long. V gave up 1 base and J gave up 1 base; unmatched junction bases: 1. Germline loops: CDR1 GTSNPN, CDR2 SVGIG (reference sequence). This CDR3 reads CAWSGGRSYNEQFF. In DNA form, the CDR3 reads TGTGCCTGGAGTGGCGGGAGATCCTACAATGAGCAGTTCTTC.

This clone appeared a few times. The chain has TRBV18 and TRBJ2-4; TRBD1 matches 7 bases. Per germline, CDR1 KGHSH and CDR2 LQKENI. The junction had 9 bases not matched to a gene; V was cut back by 2 bases and J by 11 bases. The length of the CDR3 is 14 residues. The CDR3 protein is CASSPTGERSVQYF. The CDR3 nucleotides read TGTGCCAGCTCACCAACAGGGGAGAGGAGCGTTCAGTACTTC.

The CDR3 nucleotides are TGTGCCAGCAGCCCAACAGGGGGCGAAGGCCGGCAGGGCTACGAGCAGTACTTC. This sequence encodes CASSPTGGEGRQGYEQYF. The rearrangement joins TRBV13 to TRBJ2-7, with 9 bases aligning to TRBD1. With 5 bases clipped from V and 3 bases from J, the junction kept 17 bases outside the gene matches. The germline V gene encodes CDR1 PRHDT and CDR2 FYEKMQ (reference sequence). The CDR3 is 18 amino acids.